This entry concerns a single T cell receptor beta chain. The SP2 primer and nested alpha and beta constant region primers amplified ligated cDNA in four rounds. TCRdb re-called the 5' RACE reads through MiXCR, storing one row per CDR3 protein. The sample consists of tens of thousands of distinct CDR3 sequences, about 7.2% of them appearing once. TCR cDNA received a 3' ligated oligonucleotide that carried a UMI. Adult healthy volunteers gave 2.5 ml peripheral blood for whole-blood RNA. The data derive from a study of naive and memory T cell subsets. V gave up 6 bases and J gave up 5 bases; unmatched junction bases: 5. CDR1 and CDR2 from the germline V gene are SGHAT and FQNNGV. The CDR3 covers 13 residues.

This TCR was sampled from a male donor in good health. This sequence joins TRBV11-2 and TRBJ1-1, with 8 bases that match TRBD1. The CDR3 is CASRFTGGTEAFF. The CDR3 DNA sequence: TGTGCCAGCAGGTTTACAGGGGGAACTGAAGCTTTCTTT.